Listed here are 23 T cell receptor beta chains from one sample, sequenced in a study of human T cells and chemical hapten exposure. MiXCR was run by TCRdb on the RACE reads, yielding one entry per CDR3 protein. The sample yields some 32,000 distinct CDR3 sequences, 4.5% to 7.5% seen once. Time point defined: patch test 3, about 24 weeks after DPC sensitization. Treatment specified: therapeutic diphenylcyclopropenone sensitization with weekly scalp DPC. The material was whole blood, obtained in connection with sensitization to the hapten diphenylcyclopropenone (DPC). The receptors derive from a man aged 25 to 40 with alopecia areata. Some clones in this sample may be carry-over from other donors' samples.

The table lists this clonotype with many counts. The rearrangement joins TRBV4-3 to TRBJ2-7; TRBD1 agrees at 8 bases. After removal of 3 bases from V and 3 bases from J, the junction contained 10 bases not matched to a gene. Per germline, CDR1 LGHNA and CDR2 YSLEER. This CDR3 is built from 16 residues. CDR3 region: CASSHSGQGGLYEQYF. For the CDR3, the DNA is TGCGCCAGCAGCCACAGCGGACAGGGCGGGCTCTACGAGCAGTACTTC.

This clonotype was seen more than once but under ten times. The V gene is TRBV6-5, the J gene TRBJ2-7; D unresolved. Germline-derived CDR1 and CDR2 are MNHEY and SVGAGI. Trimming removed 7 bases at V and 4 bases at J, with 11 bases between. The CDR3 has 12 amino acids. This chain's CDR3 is CASTGNPYEQYF. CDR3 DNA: TGTGCCAGCACCGGAAACCCATACGAGCAGTACTTC.

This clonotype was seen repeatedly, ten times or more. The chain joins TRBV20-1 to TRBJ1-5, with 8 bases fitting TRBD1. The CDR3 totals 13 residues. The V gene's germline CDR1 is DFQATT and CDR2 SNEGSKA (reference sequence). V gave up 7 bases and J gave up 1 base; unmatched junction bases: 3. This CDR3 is CSVQGASNQPQHF. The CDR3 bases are TGCAGTGTTCAGGGGGCGAGCAATCAGCCCCAGCATTTT.

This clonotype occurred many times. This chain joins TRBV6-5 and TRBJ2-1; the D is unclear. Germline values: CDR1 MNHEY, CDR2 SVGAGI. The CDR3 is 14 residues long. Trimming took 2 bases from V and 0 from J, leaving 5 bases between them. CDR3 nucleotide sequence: TGTGCCAGCAGTTACAGCTTCTCCTACAATGAGCAGTTCTTC. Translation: CASSYSFSYNEQFF.

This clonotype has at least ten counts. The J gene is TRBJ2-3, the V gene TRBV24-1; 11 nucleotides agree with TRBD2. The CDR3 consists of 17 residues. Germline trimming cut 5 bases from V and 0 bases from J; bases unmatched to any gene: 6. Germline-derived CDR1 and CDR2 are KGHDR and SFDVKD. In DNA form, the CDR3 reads TGTGCCACCAGTGCTAGCGGGAGGACTCAGAGCACAGATACGCAGTATTTT. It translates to CATSASGRTQSTDTQYF.

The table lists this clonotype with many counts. CDR3 coding DNA: TGCAGCGTTGAGGTGCAGGGCTCCTACGAGCAGTACTTC. It codes for CSVEVQGSYEQYF. This chain links TRBV29-1 with TRBJ2-7; possibly TRBD1 for D (5 bases). Germline V gene lookup returns CDR1 SQVTM and CDR2 ANQGSEA. V was pared by 3 bases and J by 0 bases, with 9 bases between. CDR3 length: 13 amino acids.

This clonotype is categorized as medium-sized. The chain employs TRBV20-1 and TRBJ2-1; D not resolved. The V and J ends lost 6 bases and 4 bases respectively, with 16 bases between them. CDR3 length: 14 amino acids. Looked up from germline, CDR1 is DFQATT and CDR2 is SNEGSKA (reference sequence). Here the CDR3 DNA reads TGCAGTGCAAACCTAGTGCCCAATTACAATGAGCAGTTCTTC. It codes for CSANLVPNYNEQFF.

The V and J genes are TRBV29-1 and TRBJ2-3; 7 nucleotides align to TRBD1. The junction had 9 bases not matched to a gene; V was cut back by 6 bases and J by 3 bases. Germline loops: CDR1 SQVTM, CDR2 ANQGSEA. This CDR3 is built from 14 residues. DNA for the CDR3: TGCAGCGTGAAAAGGGACAGAGAAACAGATACGCAGTATTTT. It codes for CSVKRDRETDTQYF.

CDR3 bases: TGTGCCAGCAGCCAAGAGGCCGTAACGAACACTGAAGCTTTCTTT. It encodes CASSQEAVTNTEAFF. V usage is TRBV4-2 and J usage is TRBJ1-1; D is undetermined. V was shortened by 0 bases and J by 1 base, with 9 bases between the two germline ends. Germline lookup yields CDR1 LGHNA and CDR2 YNFKEQ. This CDR3 comprises 15 residues.

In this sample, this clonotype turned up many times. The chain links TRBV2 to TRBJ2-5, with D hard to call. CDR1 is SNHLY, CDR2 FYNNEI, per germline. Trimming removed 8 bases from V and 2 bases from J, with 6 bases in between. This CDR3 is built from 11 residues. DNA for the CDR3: TGTGCCAGCGGTCAGCAAGAGACCCAGTACTTC. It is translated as CASGQQETQYF.

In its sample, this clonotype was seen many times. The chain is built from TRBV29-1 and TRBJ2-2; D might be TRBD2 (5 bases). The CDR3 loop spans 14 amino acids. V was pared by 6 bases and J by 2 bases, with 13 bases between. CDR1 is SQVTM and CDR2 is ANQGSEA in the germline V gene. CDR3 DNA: TGCAGCGTCCTACATGGACTTAACACCGGGGAGCTGTTTTTT. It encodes CSVLHGLNTGELFF.

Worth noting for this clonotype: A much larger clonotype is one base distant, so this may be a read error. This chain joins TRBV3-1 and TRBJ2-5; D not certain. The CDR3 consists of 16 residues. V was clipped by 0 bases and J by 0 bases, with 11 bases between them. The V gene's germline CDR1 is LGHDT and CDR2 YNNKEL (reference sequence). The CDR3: CASSQDVRAYQETQYF. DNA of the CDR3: TGTGCCAGCAGCCAAGATGTCAGAGCCTACCAAGAGACCCAGTACTTC.

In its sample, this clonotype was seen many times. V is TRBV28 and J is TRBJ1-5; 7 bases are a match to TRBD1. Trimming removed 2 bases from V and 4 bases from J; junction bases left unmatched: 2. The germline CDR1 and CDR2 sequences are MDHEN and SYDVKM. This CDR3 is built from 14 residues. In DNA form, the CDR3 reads TGTGCCAGCAGTTTACGACAGGGTAATCAGCCCCAGCATTTT. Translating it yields CASSLRQGNQPQHF.

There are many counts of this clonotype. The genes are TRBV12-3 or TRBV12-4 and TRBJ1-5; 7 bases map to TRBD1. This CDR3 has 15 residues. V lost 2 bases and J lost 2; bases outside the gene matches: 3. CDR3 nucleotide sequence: TGTGCCAGCAGTTTAACAGGGGTGGGCAATCAGCCCCAGCATTTT. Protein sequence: CASSLTGVGNQPQHF.

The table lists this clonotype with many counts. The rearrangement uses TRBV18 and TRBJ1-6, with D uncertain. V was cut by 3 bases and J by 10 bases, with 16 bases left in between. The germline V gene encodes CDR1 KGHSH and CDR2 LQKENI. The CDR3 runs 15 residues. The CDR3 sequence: CASSPPGGEGSPLHF. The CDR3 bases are TGTGCCAGCTCACCCCCCGGTGGGGAGGGCTCACCCCTCCACTTT.

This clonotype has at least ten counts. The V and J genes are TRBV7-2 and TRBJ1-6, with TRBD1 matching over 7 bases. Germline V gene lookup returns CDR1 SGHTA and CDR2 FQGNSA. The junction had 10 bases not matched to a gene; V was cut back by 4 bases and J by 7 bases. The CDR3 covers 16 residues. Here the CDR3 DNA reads TGTGCCAGCAGCTGGAACCCCGGGACAGACAATTCACCCCTCCACTTT. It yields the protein CASSWNPGTDNSPLHF.

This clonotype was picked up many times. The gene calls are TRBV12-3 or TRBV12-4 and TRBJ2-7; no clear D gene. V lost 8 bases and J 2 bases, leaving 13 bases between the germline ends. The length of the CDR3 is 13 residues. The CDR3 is CASSEQRAYEQYF. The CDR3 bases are TGTGCCAGCTCTGAACAGCGAGCCTACGAGCAGTACTTC.

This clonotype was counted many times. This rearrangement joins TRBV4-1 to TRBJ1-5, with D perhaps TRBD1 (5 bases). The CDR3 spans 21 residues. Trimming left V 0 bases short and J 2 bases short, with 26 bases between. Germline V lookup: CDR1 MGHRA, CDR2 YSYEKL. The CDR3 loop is CASSQEGWGNFGSMGNQPQHF. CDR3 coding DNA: TGCGCCAGCAGCCAAGAAGGATGGGGGAATTTCGGATCCATGGGCAATCAGCCCCAGCATTTT.

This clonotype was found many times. This CDR3 is CASSVAYRGGEQFF. CDR3 coding DNA: TGTGCCAGCAGCGTAGCTTACAGGGGAGGTGAGCAGTTCTTC. This chain links TRBV9 with TRBJ2-1; D might be TRBD1 (7 bases). Trimming took 0 bases from V and 9 from J, leaving 13 bases between them. The CDR3 is 14 amino acids. The germline V gene has CDR1 SGDLS and CDR2 YYNGEE.

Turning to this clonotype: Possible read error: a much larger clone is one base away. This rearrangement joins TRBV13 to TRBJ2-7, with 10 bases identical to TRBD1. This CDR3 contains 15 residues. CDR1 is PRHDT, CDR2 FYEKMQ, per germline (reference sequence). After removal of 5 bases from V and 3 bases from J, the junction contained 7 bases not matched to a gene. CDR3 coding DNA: TGTGCCAGCAGCACATCGGGACAGGGGAGCTACGAGCAGTACTTC. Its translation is CASSTSGQGSYEQYF.

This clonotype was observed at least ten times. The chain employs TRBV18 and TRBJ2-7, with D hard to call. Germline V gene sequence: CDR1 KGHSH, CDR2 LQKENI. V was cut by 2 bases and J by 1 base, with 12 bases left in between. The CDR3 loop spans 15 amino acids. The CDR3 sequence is CASSPTKVGSYEQYF. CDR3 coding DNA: TGTGCCAGCTCACCAACGAAAGTGGGGTCCTACGAGCAGTACTTC.

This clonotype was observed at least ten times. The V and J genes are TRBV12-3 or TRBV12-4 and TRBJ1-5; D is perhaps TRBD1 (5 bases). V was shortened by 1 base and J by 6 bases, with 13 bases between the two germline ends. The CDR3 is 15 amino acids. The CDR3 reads CASSLGLGTSQPQHF. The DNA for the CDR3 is TGTGCCAGCAGTTTAGGCCTGGGGACGAGTCAGCCCCAGCATTTT.

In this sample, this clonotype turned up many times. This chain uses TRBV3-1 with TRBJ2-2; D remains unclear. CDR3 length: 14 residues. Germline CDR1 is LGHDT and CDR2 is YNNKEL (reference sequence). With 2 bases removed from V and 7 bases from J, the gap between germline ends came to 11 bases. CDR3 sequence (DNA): TGTGCCAGCAGCCAAATCCTCCGCCACGGGGAGCTGTTTTTT. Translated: CASSQILRHGELFF. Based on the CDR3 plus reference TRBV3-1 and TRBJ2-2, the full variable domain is DTAVSQTPKYLVTQMGNDKSIKCEQNLGHDTMYWYKQDSKKFLKIMFSYNNKELIINETVPNRFSPKSPDKAHLNLHINSLELGDSAVYFCASSQILRHGELFFGEGSRLTVL.